Presented here are 21 T cell receptor beta chains from one specimen sequenced in a study of OX40 agonist ivuxolimab in advanced cancers. The table came from immunoSEQ multiplex PCR; TCRdb's copy has only in-frame clones and leaves some out. Altogether roughly 53,000 clones are present, roughly 92% being singletons, with the ten largest covering approximately 18%. Specimen: CD4+ or CD8+ T cells sorted from blood, collected in a trial of the OX40 agonist ivuxolimab. The receptors derive from an adult with an advanced solid tumor such as melanoma, head and neck, liver or kidney cancer.

The CDR3, as DNA: TGTGCCAGCAGCTTGTGGGGCAACTACGAGCAGTACTTC. Its protein product is CASSLWGNYEQYF. The J gene is TRBJ2-7, the V gene TRBV5-6; D is possibly TRBD1 (5 bases). The V and J ends lost 1 base and 3 bases respectively, with 8 bases between them. Germline CDR1 and CDR2: SGHDT and YYEEEE. The CDR3 totals 13 residues.

V is TRBV7-3 and J is TRBJ2-3; 8 nucleotides agree with TRBD2. V was clipped by 0 bases and J by 4 bases; unmatched bases: 6. Per germline, CDR1 SGHTA and CDR2 FQGTGA. The CDR3 length is 16 residues. The CDR3 nucleotides read TGTGCCAGCAGCTTAACGGTAGCGGGATTGGCAGATACGCAGTATTTT. Encoded protein: CASSLTVAGLADTQYF.

The chain's CDR3 is CASSPPWRSSTDTQYF. Here the CDR3 DNA reads TGTGCCAGCAGCCCTCCCTGGCGGAGTAGCACAGATACGCAGTATTTT. The gene calls are TRBV5-6 and TRBJ2-3; no firm D call. V lost 4 bases to trimming and J lost 0 bases, with 15 bases between them. Germline lookup yields CDR1 SGHDT and CDR2 YYEEEE. This CDR3 region has 16 residues.

The chain uses TRBV4-3 and TRBJ2-7; D is perhaps TRBD2 (5 bases). In germline, CDR1 is LGHNA, CDR2 YSLEER. Trimming stripped 0 bases from V and 5 bases from J, with 11 bases between. CDR3 length: 14 residues. The CDR3 region has the DNA TGCGCCAGCAGCCAAGACAGGAGGACTCACGAGCAGTACTTC. It codes for CASSQDRRTHEQYF.

The chain links TRBV27 to TRBJ1-1; D is uncertain. V was shortened by 2 bases and J by 8 bases, with 12 bases between the two germline ends. CDR1 is MNHEY and CDR2 is SMNVEV in the germline V gene (reference sequence). The CDR3 runs to 13 residues. CDR3 loop: CASSLGAFGEAFF. The DNA for the CDR3 is TGTGCCAGCAGTTTAGGAGCCTTCGGAGAAGCTTTCTTT.

The rearrangement uses TRBV5-1 and TRBJ1-1; 10 bases line up with TRBD1. Germline V gene lookup returns CDR1 SGHRS and CDR2 YFSETQ. After removal of 5 bases from V and 3 bases from J, the junction contained 4 bases not matched to a gene. There are 14 residues in the CDR3. CDR3: CASRRGQGDTEAFF. The CDR3 nucleotides are TGCGCCAGCAGACGAGGACAGGGGGACACTGAAGCTTTCTTT.

The chain recombines TRBV9 with TRBJ1-3; D remains ambiguous. CDR1 is SGDLS and CDR2 is YYNGEE in the germline V gene. The CDR3 has 13 residues. The V and J ends lost 3 bases and 1 base respectively, with 5 bases between them. The CDR3 loop is CASSGDSGNTIYF. The DNA for the CDR3 is TGTGCCAGCAGCGGGGATTCTGGAAACACCATATATTTT.

The CDR3 region has the DNA TGTGCCAGCAGAGATTTTTCGGACGTTTTAGAGACCCAGTACTTC. This gives the protein CASRDFSDVLETQYF. This chain uses TRBV13 with TRBJ2-5; D is undetermined. Germline loops: CDR1 PRHDT, CDR2 FYEKMQ (reference sequence). Trimming stripped 6 bases from V and 4 bases from J, with 18 bases between. The CDR3 is 15 residues long. Full variable domain (outside the CDR3, taken from reference TRBV13 and TRBJ2-5): AAGVIQSPRHLIKEKRETATLKCYPIPRHDTVYWYQQGPGQDPQFLISFYEKMQSDKGSIPDRFSAQQFSDYHSELNMSSLELGDSALYFCASRDFSDVLETQYFGPGTRLLVL.

The genes are TRBV7-8 and TRBJ1-5; D is unclear. Germline values: CDR1 SGHVS, CDR2 FQNEAQ. CDR3 length equals 13 residues. Trimming left V 7 bases short and J 3 bases short, with 10 bases between. CDR3 DNA: TGTGCCAGCACCCACGGGTACAATCAGCCCCAGCATTTT. This translates into CASTHGYNQPQHF.

This sequence joins TRBV28 and TRBJ2-2; D call uncertain. The CDR3 length is 14 residues. Germline loops: CDR1 MDHEN, CDR2 SYDVKM. Trimming left V 5 bases short and J 5 bases short, with 12 bases between. This CDR3 is CASSPLEWTGELFF. DNA of the CDR3: TGTGCCAGCAGTCCTCTGGAGTGGACCGGGGAGCTGTTTTTT.

CDR3 bases: TGTGCCAGCAGCCTGGGGGGTCATGAGCAGTTCTTC. The encoded protein is CASSLGGHEQFF. The rearrangement joins TRBV11-2 to TRBJ2-1, with D possibly TRBD2 on 6 matching bases. Germline CDR1 is SGHAT and CDR2 is FQNNGV. CDR3 length equals 12 residues. V was pared by 5 bases and J by 8 bases, with 10 bases between.

This chain uses TRBV11-2 with TRBJ2-1; no clear D gene. Between the trimmed V and J ends, which lost 1 base and 5 bases, there was a span of 6 bases. CDR1 and CDR2 (germline): SGHAT, FQNNGV. The CDR3 covers 13 residues. CDR3 DNA sequence: TGTGCCAGCAGCTTAGGGATACACAATGAGCAGTTCTTC. This codes for CASSLGIHNEQFF.

The chain joins TRBV12-5 to TRBJ1-1; D call uncertain. Trimming removed 5 bases from V and 5 bases from J, with 15 bases in between. The CDR3 is 14 amino acids. Looked up from germline, CDR1 is LGHNT and CDR2 is FRNRAP. The CDR3 is CASGKTILGTEAFF. CDR3 bases: TGTGCTAGTGGTAAGACAATCCTGGGGACTGAAGCTTTCTTT.

The chain recombines TRBV27 with TRBJ1-1, with D possibly TRBD1 on 5 matching bases. The CDR3 totals 13 residues. The germline V gene has CDR1 MNHEY and CDR2 SMNVEV (reference sequence). The ends were cut back, 3 bases at V and 7 bases at J, with 12 bases in the middle. The DNA of the CDR3 is TGTGCCAGCAGTTTCCCCGGGGGATTTGAAGCTTTCTTT. It specifies CASSFPGGFEAFF.

The rearrangement joins TRBV5-4 to TRBJ2-7; D is undetermined. V shed 4 bases and J shed 6 bases, with 17 bases lying between them. The CDR3 is made up of 14 amino acids. Germline CDR1 reads SGHNT; CDR2 reads YYREEE (reference sequence). CDR3 nucleotide sequence: TGTGCCAGCAGCCCTCGGGCTAGTACCTCCGAGCAGTACTTC. Residues: CASSPRASTSEQYF.

This chain joins TRBV5-4 and TRBJ2-2, with 9 positions matching TRBD2. Germline trimming cut 4 bases from V and 4 bases from J; bases unmatched to any gene: 11. Germline V gene lookup returns CDR1 SGHNT and CDR2 YYREEE (reference sequence). The CDR3 is 17 amino acids. The CDR3 nucleotides read TGTGCCAGCAGCGCGGCCTTAGCGGGAGCGGTCACCGGGGAGCTGTTTTTT. It is translated as CASSAALAGAVTGELFF.

V gene TRBV11-2 combines with J gene TRBJ2-5; TRBD2 aligns across 9 bases. The V gene's germline CDR1 is SGHAT and CDR2 FQNNGV. Unmatched junction bases numbered 9, after V lost 3 bases and J lost 7 bases. CDR3 length: 15 residues. CDR3 sequence reads: CASSLDGTSRVTQYF. CDR3 coding DNA: TGTGCCAGCAGCTTGGACGGGACTAGCCGCGTGACCCAGTACTTC.

The rearrangement joins TRBV10-3 to TRBJ2-5; D is perhaps TRBD2 (5 bases). The CDR3 is 14 amino acids. Trimming took 2 bases from V and 9 from J, leaving 16 bases between them. The V gene's germline CDR1 is ENHRY and CDR2 SYGVKD. The CDR3 region is CAISEEGGSTPQYF. CDR3 nucleotide sequence: TGTGCCATCAGTGAGGAGGGCGGTTCTACCCCCCAGTACTTC.

V is TRBV28 and J is TRBJ2-7; no clear D gene. Germline V gives CDR1 MDHEN, CDR2 SYDVKM. Deletions cut 4 bases from V and 1 base from J, with 14 bases between. The CDR3 is 15 residues long. DNA of the CDR3: TGTGCCAGCAGTTCACAAAAATCCTTTTCCTACGAGCAGTACTTC. Amino acid sequence: CASSSQKSFSYEQYF.

V gene TRBV10-2 combines with J gene TRBJ2-7; 7 positions match TRBD1. V was clipped by 7 bases and J by 6 bases; unmatched bases: 3. This CDR3 has 11 residues. Per the germline V gene, CDR1 is WSHSY and CDR2 is SAAADI. The CDR3 region has the DNA TGCGCCAGCATAGGGGGCCCCGAGCAGTACTTC. It is translated as CASIGGPEQYF.

This clone was recorded only once. The rearrangement uses TRBV9 and TRBJ2-5; the D gene is possibly TRBD2 (6 bases). Germline V CDR1 and CDR2: SGDLS, YYNGEE. V was clipped by 4 bases and J by 3 bases, with 13 bases between them. The CDR3 loop spans 14 amino acids. The CDR3 sequence: CASSPRGEEETQYF. DNA for the CDR3: TGTGCCAGCAGCCCCAGAGGGGAGGAAGAGACCCAGTACTTC.